This is a list of T cell receptor beta chains from one sample in a study of T cell responses to AZD1222 COVID-19 vaccine. The table came from immunoSEQ multiplex PCR; TCRdb's copy has only in-frame clones and leaves some out. The sample comprises some 200,000 clones, approximately 89% of which are singletons, and nearly 3.5% rests with the top ten. The material was peripheral blood, obtained 28 days after the second AZD1222 dose. The receptors shown here come from an adult who received the AZD1222 COVID-19 vaccine. Each CDR3 is given with its conserved first and last residue. The D gene is left open where the match is weak. Only part of the rows carry a size: once, few, many, or a class if the clone is expanded.

d_call: TRBD2
clone_size: NA
v_call: TRBV14
cdr3_length: 15
j_call: TRBJ2-7
cdr3_aa: CASSSGLAGIYEQYF
cdr3_nt: TGTGCCAGCAGCTCGGGACTAGCGGGGATCTACGAGCAGTACTTC

d_call: NA
clone_size: NA
v_call: TRBV18
cdr3_length: 16
j_call: TRBJ2-5
cdr3_aa: CASSPSRTGTGETQYF
cdr3_nt: TGTGCCAGCTCACCCTCCCGGACTGGCACCGGGGAGACCCAGTACTTC

d_call: NA
clone_size: NA
v_call: TRBV7-9
cdr3_length: 17
j_call: TRBJ2-5
cdr3_aa: CASSLAGAGPGVGTQYF
cdr3_nt: TGTGCCAGCAGCTTAGCGGGCGCGGGTCCTGGTGTTGGGACCCAGTACTTC

d_call: TRBD1
clone_size: once
v_call: TRBV4-1
cdr3_length: 19
j_call: TRBJ1-3
cdr3_aa: CASSQRFLTGDSSGNTIYF
cdr3_nt: TGCGCCAGCAGCCAACGATTCTTAACAGGGGACTCCTCTGGAAACACCATATATTTT

d_call: NA
clone_size: NA
v_call: TRBV4-2
cdr3_length: 12
j_call: TRBJ1-2
cdr3_aa: CASSQDSYGYTF
cdr3_nt: TGTGCCAGCAGCCAAGACAGCTATGGCTACACCTTC

d_call: NA
clone_size: NA
v_call: TRBV5-1
cdr3_length: 16
j_call: TRBJ2-5
cdr3_aa: CASSWGRTALGETQYF
cdr3_nt: TGCGCCAGCAGCTGGGGGCGGACAGCCCTAGGAGAGACCCAGTACTTC

d_call: NA
clone_size: NA
v_call: TRBV2
cdr3_length: 14
j_call: TRBJ2-4
cdr3_aa: CASERSGAKNIQYF
cdr3_nt: TGTGCCAGCGAAAGGAGCGGGGCCAAAAACATTCAGTACTTC

d_call: NA
clone_size: NA
v_call: TRBV7-3
cdr3_length: 13
j_call: TRBJ2-1
cdr3_aa: CASSLTRDGEQFF
cdr3_nt: TGTGCCAGCAGCTTAACAAGGGATGGTGAGCAGTTCTTC

d_call: NA
clone_size: NA
v_call: TRBV27
cdr3_length: 14
j_call: TRBJ1-2
cdr3_aa: CASSLSGQFHGYTF
cdr3_nt: TGTGCCAGCAGTTTATCTGGGCAGTTCCATGGCTACACCTTC

d_call: NA
clone_size: NA
v_call: TRBV14
cdr3_length: 15
j_call: TRBJ1-3
cdr3_aa: CASSQTGRRRNTIYF
cdr3_nt: TGTGCCAGCAGCCAGACCGGGAGAAGGCGAAACACCATATATTTT

d_call: NA
clone_size: once
v_call: TRBV30
cdr3_length: 12
j_call: TRBJ1-1
cdr3_aa: CAWTPDNTEAFF
cdr3_nt: TGTGCCTGGACACCCGACAACACTGAAGCTTTCTTT

d_call: TRBD1
clone_size: NA
v_call: TRBV30
cdr3_length: 13
j_call: TRBJ2-7
cdr3_aa: CARDRLTSYEQYF
cdr3_nt: TGTGCCAGGGACAGGCTGACCTCCTACGAGCAGTACTTC

d_call: TRBD1
clone_size: NA
v_call: TRBV4-1
cdr3_length: 15
j_call: TRBJ2-3
cdr3_aa: CASSQVGTGPDTQYF
cdr3_nt: TGCGCCAGCAGCCAAGTTGGGACAGGGCCAGATACGCAGTATTTT

d_call: NA
clone_size: few
v_call: TRBV18
cdr3_length: 16
j_call: TRBJ2-3
cdr3_aa: CASSRGLSDATDTQYF
cdr3_nt: TGTGCCAGCTCACGGGGACTCTCGGACGCCACAGATACGCAGTATTTT

d_call: TRBD1
clone_size: NA
v_call: TRBV5-1
cdr3_length: 16
j_call: TRBJ2-1
cdr3_aa: CASSSQGESSYNEQFF
cdr3_nt: TGCGCCAGCAGCTCCCAGGGGGAGAGCTCCTACAATGAGCAGTTCTTC

d_call: TRBD1
clone_size: NA
v_call: TRBV6-5
cdr3_length: 15
j_call: TRBJ1-5
cdr3_aa: CASRRTGGNNQPQHF
cdr3_nt: TGTGCCAGCAGGCGGACAGGGGGCAACAATCAGCCCCAGCATTTT

d_call: NA
clone_size: NA
v_call: TRBV7-9
cdr3_length: 13
j_call: TRBJ1-6
cdr3_aa: CASSLEDGSPLHF
cdr3_nt: TGTGCCAGCAGCTTAGAGGATGGGTCACCCCTCCACTTT

d_call: NA
clone_size: NA
v_call: TRBV4-1
cdr3_length: 12
j_call: TRBJ1-1
cdr3_aa: CASSAVNTEAFF
cdr3_nt: TGCGCCAGCAGTGCGGTGAACACTGAAGCTTTCTTT

d_call: NA
clone_size: NA
v_call: TRBV18
cdr3_length: 17
j_call: TRBJ1-2
cdr3_aa: CASSPSGETSLNYGYTF
cdr3_nt: TGTGCCAGCTCACCATCGGGAGAGACCAGCCTTAACTATGGCTACACCTTC

d_call: NA
clone_size: NA
v_call: TRBV6-6
cdr3_length: 13
j_call: TRBJ1-1
cdr3_aa: CASSYSFATEAFF
cdr3_nt: TGTGCCAGCAGTTACTCGTTTGCCACTGAAGCTTTCTTT

d_call: NA
clone_size: NA
v_call: TRBV5-1
cdr3_length: 14
j_call: TRBJ1-4
cdr3_aa: CASSLRATNEKLFF
cdr3_nt: TGCGCCAGCAGCTTGAGGGCTACTAATGAAAAACTGTTTTTT

d_call: NA
clone_size: NA
v_call: TRBV19
cdr3_length: 12
j_call: TRBJ2-2
cdr3_aa: CASSIFTGELFF
cdr3_nt: TGTGCCAGTAGTATATTCACCGGGGAGCTGTTTTTT

d_call: TRBD1
clone_size: NA
v_call: TRBV12-5
cdr3_length: 18
j_call: TRBJ1-2
cdr3_aa: CASGLVRFGASGQYGYTF
cdr3_nt: TGTGCTAGTGGTTTGGTACGTTTTGGGGCCTCGGGACAGTACGGCTACACCTTC

d_call: TRBD1
clone_size: NA
v_call: TRBV24-1
cdr3_length: 18
j_call: TRBJ2-7
cdr3_aa: CATIKGQLKRISGYEQYF
cdr3_nt: TGTGCCACCATAAAGGGACAGCTAAAAAGGATTTCTGGCTACGAGCAGTACTTC

d_call: NA
clone_size: NA
v_call: TRBV28
cdr3_length: 15
j_call: TRBJ1-4
cdr3_aa: CASSLGGSGNEKLFF
cdr3_nt: TGTGCCAGCAGTTTAGGGGGATCGGGTAATGAAAAACTGTTTTTT

d_call: NA
clone_size: NA
v_call: TRBV5-1
cdr3_length: 12
j_call: TRBJ2-3
cdr3_aa: CASGTGLDTQYF
cdr3_nt: TGCGCCAGCGGAACAGGGCTGGATACGCAGTATTTT

d_call: NA
clone_size: NA
v_call: TRBV21-1
cdr3_length: 18
j_call: TRBJ1-1
cdr3_aa: CASSKRELGHDENTEAFF
cdr3_nt: TGTGCCAGCAGCAAAAGGGAACTTGGACACGACGAGAACACTGAAGCTTTCTTT

d_call: TRBD1
clone_size: NA
v_call: TRBV9
cdr3_length: 17
j_call: TRBJ2-1
cdr3_aa: CASSFRPQGAEYNEQFF
cdr3_nt: TGTGCCAGCAGCTTCCGCCCCCAGGGGGCGGAGTACAATGAGCAGTTCTTC

d_call: TRBD1
clone_size: once
v_call: TRBV28
cdr3_length: 13
j_call: TRBJ2-5
cdr3_aa: CATLGQGLETQYF
cdr3_nt: TGTGCCACCCTAGGACAGGGTTTAGAGACCCAGTACTTC

d_call: TRBD1
clone_size: NA
v_call: TRBV7-8
cdr3_length: 15
j_call: TRBJ2-7
cdr3_aa: CASSLARQGAYEQYF
cdr3_nt: TGTGCCAGCAGCTTAGCTCGGCAGGGGGCCTACGAGCAGTACTTC

d_call: NA
clone_size: once
v_call: TRBV24-1
cdr3_length: 15
j_call: TRBJ2-1
cdr3_aa: CATSDLTGESNEQFF
cdr3_nt: TGTGCCACCAGTGATTTAACGGGAGAGAGCAATGAGCAGTTCTTC

d_call: NA
clone_size: few
v_call: TRBV9
cdr3_length: 13
j_call: TRBJ2-7
cdr3_aa: CASSVSGRDEQYF
cdr3_nt: TGTGCCAGCAGCGTTTCTGGAAGGGACGAGCAGTACTTC

d_call: TRBD1
clone_size: NA
v_call: TRBV6-5
cdr3_length: 13
j_call: TRBJ1-2
cdr3_aa: CASSSFGQGGYTF
cdr3_nt: TGTGCCAGCAGTTCCTTCGGACAGGGTGGCTACACCTTC

d_call: TRBD2
clone_size: NA
v_call: TRBV7-6
cdr3_length: 15
j_call: TRBJ2-7
cdr3_aa: CASGGLLAGLGEQYF
cdr3_nt: TGTGCCAGCGGGGGCCTGCTAGCGGGACTGGGTGAGCAGTACTTC

d_call: NA
clone_size: NA
v_call: TRBV29-1
cdr3_length: 16
j_call: TRBJ1-1
cdr3_aa: CSVTERKSGVNTEAFF
cdr3_nt: TGCAGCGTTACCGAACGTAAATCAGGGGTGAACACTGAAGCTTTCTTT

d_call: NA
clone_size: few
v_call: TRBV7-2
cdr3_length: 20
j_call: TRBJ1-2
cdr3_aa: CASSLAPKTSLGGPYDGYTF
cdr3_nt: TGTGCCAGCAGCTTAGCCCCGAAGACTTCGCTCGGAGGCCCGTATGATGGCTACACCTTC

d_call: NA
clone_size: NA
v_call: TRBV5-1
cdr3_length: 15
j_call: TRBJ1-2
cdr3_aa: CASSLAGGPGYGYTF
cdr3_nt: TGCGCCAGCAGCTTGGCCGGGGGTCCGGGTTATGGCTACACCTTC

d_call: NA
clone_size: NA
v_call: TRBV27
cdr3_length: 13
j_call: TRBJ2-1
cdr3_aa: CASSLRPNNEQFF
cdr3_nt: TGTGCCAGCAGTTTGAGACCTAACAATGAGCAGTTCTTC

d_call: NA
clone_size: NA
v_call: TRBV21-1
cdr3_length: 12
j_call: TRBJ1-2
cdr3_aa: CASNYHGASYTF
cdr3_nt: TGTGCCAGCAACTATCACGGGGCAAGCTACACCTTC

d_call: TRBD1
clone_size: NA
v_call: TRBV4-3
cdr3_length: 19
j_call: TRBJ1-4
cdr3_aa: CASSPRTGPLFATNEKLFF
cdr3_nt: TGCGCCAGCAGCCCCCGGACAGGGCCCTTGTTTGCAACTAATGAAAAACTGTTTTTT